Below are 20 T cell receptor beta chains sequenced from a single sample in a study of radiotherapy plus CTLA-4 blockade in lung cancer. Profiled with immunoSEQ multiplex PCR; TCRdb holds only in-frame clones, not every one. The sample lists about 88,000 clones; roughly 70% were seen once. The specimen comprised peripheral blood, sampled from a patient treated with radiotherapy plus ipilimumab. The receptor source for this set is a human donor with non-small cell lung cancer that progressed on radiotherapy plus ipilimumab.

This clone showed up just a few times. The rearrangement uses TRBV2 and TRBJ1-5; D not certain. Germline V gene data show CDR1 as SNHLY and CDR2 as FYNNEI. The CDR3 runs to 13 residues. The V end lost 6 bases, the J end lost 5 bases, and 11 bases lay between the germline ends. Here the CDR3 DNA reads TGTGCCAGCAGAAAGATAGAAGATCAGCCCCAGCATTTT. Residues: CASRKIEDQPQHF.

CDR3 in amino acids: CASSEGGSNQPQHF. The CDR3 DNA reads TGTGCCAGCAGTGAGGGGGGCAGCAATCAGCCCCAGCATTTT. V gene TRBV2 combines with J gene TRBJ1-5; maybe TRBD1 (6 bases). Germline loops: CDR1 SNHLY, CDR2 FYNNEI. This CDR3 region has 14 residues. V gave up 3 bases and J gave up 1 base, with 7 bases separating them.

This sequence joins TRBV27 and TRBJ1-2; TRBD1 is a possible D gene (5 bases). V gave up 4 bases and J gave up 7 bases, with 19 bases separating them. CDR3 size: 15 residues. Germline V lookup: CDR1 MNHEY, CDR2 SMNVEV (reference sequence). CDR3 in amino acids: CASSYKGHGRGGYTF. The DNA for the CDR3 is TGTGCCAGCAGTTATAAGGGGCACGGAAGGGGTGGCTACACCTTC.

The chain uses TRBV27 and TRBJ2-3; 9 positions match TRBD1. This CDR3 has 16 amino acids. Unmatched junction bases numbered 9, after V lost 6 bases and J lost 2 bases. Per germline, CDR1 MNHEY and CDR2 SMNVEV (reference sequence). CDR3 nucleotides: TGTGCCAGCAGAAACAGGGGGCGCTACTCCACAGATACGCAGTATTTT. Protein product: CASRNRGRYSTDTQYF.

This clone was picked up one time. The chain links TRBV25-1 to TRBJ2-7, with 9 positions matching TRBD2. With 3 bases clipped from V and 6 bases from J, the junction kept 6 bases outside the gene matches. Germline V gives CDR1 MGHDK, CDR2 SYGVNS. CDR3 length equals 14 residues. CDR3 DNA: TGTGCCAGCAGTGATCGGGGACTAGCTGCCGAGCAGTACTTC. As protein: CASSDRGLAAEQYF.

This clone was recorded once. J is TRBJ1-5 and V is TRBV6-1; TRBD1 agrees at 7 bases. Losses at the gene ends were 4 bases for V and 0 bases for J; bases not matched to a gene: 6. Germline values: CDR1 MNHNS, CDR2 SASEGT. The CDR3 totals 16 residues. CDR3 sequence reads: CASSGQGQYSNQPQHF. DNA of the CDR3: TGTGCCAGCAGTGGACAGGGCCAATATAGCAATCAGCCCCAGCATTTT.

The V call is TRBV7-9, the J call TRBJ2-7, with TRBD2 identical over 10 bases. The V segment lost 5 bases and the J segment 0 bases; nucleotides outside the gene matches: 4. Germline V lookup: CDR1 SEHNR, CDR2 FQNEAQ (reference sequence). The CDR3 runs 15 residues. For the CDR3, the DNA is TGTGCCAGCAGCGGACTAGCGGTGAGCTCCTACGAGCAGTACTTC. Encoded protein: CASSGLAVSSYEQYF. Full variable domain (remainder filled in from reference TRBV7-9 and TRBJ2-7): DTGVSQNPRHKITKRGQNVTFRCDPISEHNRLYWYRQTLGQGPEFLTYFQNEAQLEKSRLLSDRFSAERPKGSFSTLEIQRTEQGDSAMYLCASSGLAVSSYEQYFGPGTRLTVT.

V and J are TRBV4-3 and TRBJ1-4; 7 nucleotides agree with TRBD1. CDR1 is LGHNA, CDR2 YSLEER, per germline. The V segment lost 1 base and the J segment 8 bases; nucleotides outside the gene matches: 7. CDR3 length: 15 amino acids. This CDR3 is CASSQGWDSREKLFF. The CDR3 coding sequence is TGCGCCAGCAGCCAAGGTTGGGACAGCCGGGAAAAACTGTTTTTT.

This clone was counted a few times. This chain connects TRBV15 to TRBJ1-5; D may be TRBD1 (5 bases). Per germline, CDR1 LNHNV and CDR2 YYDKDF (reference sequence). V lost 6 bases and J 4 bases, leaving 19 bases between the germline ends. The CDR3 consists of 16 residues. The CDR3: CATSGGVRGKNQPQHF. The CDR3 DNA sequence: TGTGCCACCAGTGGGGGGGTACGGGGGAAGAATCAGCCCCAGCATTTT.

The chain uses TRBV14 and TRBJ2-4; TRBD2 agrees at 7 bases. Germline trimming cut 1 base from V and 5 bases from J; bases unmatched to any gene: 8. The germline V gene has CDR1 SGHDN and CDR2 FVKESK. The length of the CDR3 is 16 residues. CDR3 amino acids: CASSQVGEGVENIQYF. CDR3 nucleotide sequence: TGTGCCAGCAGCCAAGTTGGGGAGGGTGTCGAAAACATTCAGTACTTC.

This clone was detected ten times or more. The genes are TRBV27 and TRBJ2-7; tentative D call: TRBD2 (7 bases). CDR1 and CDR2 (germline): MNHEY, SMNVEV (reference sequence). The V and J ends lost 2 bases and 3 bases respectively, with 14 bases between them. This CDR3 has 15 residues. The DNA for the CDR3 is TGTGCCAGCAGTTTAGGGGGGGACATTTACTACGAGCAGTACTTC. Translated: CASSLGGDIYYEQYF.

The chain links TRBV27 to TRBJ2-2, with D possibly TRBD2 on 6 matching bases. CDR1 is MNHEY, CDR2 SMNVEV, per germline (reference sequence). CDR3 length equals 13 residues. Trimming left V 5 bases short and J 7 bases short, with 11 bases between. The CDR3 here is CASSPLGGGELFF. The CDR3 nucleotides are TGTGCCAGCAGTCCTCTGGGGGGCGGGGAGCTGTTTTTT.

The chain links TRBV4-1 to TRBJ2-4; D gene unclear. This CDR3 has 14 amino acids. V dropped 6 bases and J dropped 7 bases, with 16 bases sitting between them. CDR1 and CDR2 from the germline V gene are MGHRA and YSYEKL. The CDR3: CASSPFGRTNIQYF. CDR3 bases: TGCGCCAGCAGTCCTTTCGGTCGGACGAACATTCAGTACTTC.

V and J are TRBV7-8 and TRBJ2-1, with D perhaps matching TRBD2 (6 bases). There are 15 residues in the CDR3. Trimming stripped 7 bases from V and 0 bases from J, with 13 bases between. The germline gives CDR1 SGHVS, CDR2 FQNEAQ. CDR3 sequence (DNA): TGTGCCAGCACCAGGGACTCGAGCTCCTACAATGAGCAGTTCTTC. Protein product: CASTRDSSSYNEQFF.

J is TRBJ1-6 and V is TRBV7-2; 8 bases match TRBD1. Germline values: CDR1 SGHTA, CDR2 FQGNSA. The CDR3 has 16 amino acids. Trimming at V came to 5 bases and at J to 2 bases, leaving 5 bases not matched to a gene. The CDR3 here is CASSPRTGPYNSPLHF. As DNA, the CDR3 is TGTGCCAGCAGCCCGCGGACAGGGCCCTATAATTCACCCCTCCACTTT.

The chain couples TRBV7-9 to TRBJ2-2; weak D call: TRBD2 (6 bases). There are 17 residues in the CDR3. CDR1 and CDR2 (germline): SEHNR, FQNEAQ (reference sequence). The germline V and J ends were trimmed by 1 base and 4 bases, with 16 bases remaining between them. CDR3 loop: CASSLVRSTGLTGELFF. CDR3 nucleotide sequence: TGTGCCAGCAGCTTAGTCAGGTCGACGGGACTCACCGGGGAGCTGTTTTTT.

This clone was counted a few times. The rearrangement uses TRBV5-6 and TRBJ1-2; D is unresolved. The CDR3 is made up of 11 amino acids. Germline V gives CDR1 SGHDT, CDR2 YYEEEE. V was pared by 2 bases and J by 8 bases, with 7 bases between. CDR3 nucleotide sequence: TGTGCCAGCAGCTTCGGGTGGGGCTACACCTTC. It specifies CASSFGWGYTF.

V and J are TRBV4-3 and TRBJ2-7, with D possibly being TRBD2 (5 bases). The CDR3 is 16 amino acids. Trimming took 1 base from V and 4 from J, leaving 17 bases between them. Germline V gene lookup returns CDR1 LGHNA and CDR2 YSLEER. The CDR3 here is CASSQGSGNLVYEQYF. CDR3 coding DNA: TGCGCCAGCAGCCAAGGGTCGGGAAATTTAGTTTACGAGCAGTACTTC.

On this clone: At one end, the junction sequence differs from germline, possibly due to a read error. The chain employs TRBV7-7 and TRBJ2-3; D possibly corresponds to TRBD1 (6 bases). The CDR3 runs 13 residues. CDR1 and CDR2 (germline): SSHAT, FNYEAQ (reference sequence). CDR3 sequence reads: CASSREGADTQYF. The CDR3 nucleotides are TGTGCTAGCAGCCGCGAGGGGGCAGATACGCAGTATTTT.

The chain couples TRBV7-8 to TRBJ2-1; 9 nucleotides match TRBD2. With V trimmed by 8 bases and J by 1 base, 6 bases remained unmatched. The CDR3 spans 15 residues. CDR1 and CDR2 (germline): SGHVS, FQNEAQ. The CDR3: CASVSGGPSYNEQFF. CDR3 coding DNA: TGTGCCAGCGTTAGCGGGGGACCGTCCTACAATGAGCAGTTCTTC. Using reference TRBV7-8 and TRBJ2-1 for the parts outside the CDR3, the full variable domain is GAGVSQSPRYKVAKRGQDVALRCDPISGHVSLFWYQQALGQGPEFLTYFQNEAQLDKSGLPSDRFFAERPEGSVSTLKIQRTQQEDSAVYLCASVSGGPSYNEQFFGPGTRLTVL.